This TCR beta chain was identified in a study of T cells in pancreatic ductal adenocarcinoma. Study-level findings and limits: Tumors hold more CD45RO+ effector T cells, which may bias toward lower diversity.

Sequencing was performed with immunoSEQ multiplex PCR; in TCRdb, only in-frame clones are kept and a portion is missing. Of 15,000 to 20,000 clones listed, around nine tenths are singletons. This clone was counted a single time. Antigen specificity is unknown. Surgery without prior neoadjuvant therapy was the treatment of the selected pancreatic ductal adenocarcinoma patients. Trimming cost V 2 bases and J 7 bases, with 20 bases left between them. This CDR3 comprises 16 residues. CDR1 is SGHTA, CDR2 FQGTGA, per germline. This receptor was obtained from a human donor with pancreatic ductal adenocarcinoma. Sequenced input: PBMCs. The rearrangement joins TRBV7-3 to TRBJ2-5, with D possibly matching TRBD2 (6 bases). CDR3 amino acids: CASSLAPGTRGGTQYF. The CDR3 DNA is TGTGCCAGCAGCTTAGCACCCGGGACTCGGGGAGGGACCCAGTACTTC.